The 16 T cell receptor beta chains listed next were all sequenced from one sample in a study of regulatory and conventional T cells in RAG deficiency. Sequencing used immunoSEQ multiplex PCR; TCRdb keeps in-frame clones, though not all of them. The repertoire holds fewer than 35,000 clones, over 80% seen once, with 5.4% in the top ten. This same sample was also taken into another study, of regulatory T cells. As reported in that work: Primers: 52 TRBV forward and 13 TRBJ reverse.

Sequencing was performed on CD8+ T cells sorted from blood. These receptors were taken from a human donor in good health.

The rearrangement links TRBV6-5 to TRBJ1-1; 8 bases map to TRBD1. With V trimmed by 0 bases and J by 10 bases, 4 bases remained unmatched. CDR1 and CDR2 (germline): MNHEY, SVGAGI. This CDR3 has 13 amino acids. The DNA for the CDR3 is TGTGCCAGCAGTTACTCGTTCGGACAGGGAGCTTTCTTT. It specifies CASSYSFGQGAFF.

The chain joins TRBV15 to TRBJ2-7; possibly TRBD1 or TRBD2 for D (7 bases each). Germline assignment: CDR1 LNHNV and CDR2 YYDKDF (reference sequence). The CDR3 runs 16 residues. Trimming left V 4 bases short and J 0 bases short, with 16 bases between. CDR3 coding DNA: TGTGCCACCAGCACCCCAGGGGGGGCGGCCTCCTACGAGCAGTACTTC. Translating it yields CATSTPGGAASYEQYF.

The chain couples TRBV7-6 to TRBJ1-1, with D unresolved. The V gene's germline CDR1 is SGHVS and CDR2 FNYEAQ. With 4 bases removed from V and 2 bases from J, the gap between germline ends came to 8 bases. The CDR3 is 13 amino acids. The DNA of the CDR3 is TGTGCCAGCAGCTCCTCACTTAACACTGAAGCTTTCTTT. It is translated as CASSSSLNTEAFF. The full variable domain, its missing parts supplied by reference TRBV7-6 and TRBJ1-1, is GAGVSQSPRYKVTKRGQDVALRCDPISGHVSLYWYRQALGQGPEFLTYFNYEAQQDKSGLPNDRFSAERPEGSISTLTIQRTEQRDSAMYRCASSSSLNTEAFFGQGTRLTVV.

CDR3 DNA sequence: TGTGCCAGCAGTGAACAGTCCCCCGGGGAGCTGTTTTTT. Residues: CASSEQSPGELFF. The V call is TRBV27, the J call TRBJ2-2; D is unclear. The CDR3 runs to 13 residues. With 5 bases removed from V and 6 bases from J, the gap between germline ends came to 10 bases. The germline CDR1 and CDR2 sequences are MNHEY and SMNVEV (reference sequence).

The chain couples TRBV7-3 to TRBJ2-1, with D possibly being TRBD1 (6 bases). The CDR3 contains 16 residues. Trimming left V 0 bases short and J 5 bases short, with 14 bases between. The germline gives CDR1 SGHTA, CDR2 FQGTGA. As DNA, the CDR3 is TGTGCCAGCAGCTTAACTCACAGGGACCCCAACAATGAGCAGTTCTTC. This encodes CASSLTHRDPNNEQFF.

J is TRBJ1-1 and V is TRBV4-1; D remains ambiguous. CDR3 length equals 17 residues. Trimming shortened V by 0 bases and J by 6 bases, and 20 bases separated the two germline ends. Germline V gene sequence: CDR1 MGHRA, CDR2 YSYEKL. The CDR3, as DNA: TGCGCCAGCAGCCAAGATAAGGGTTTAGGTTGGGGTGCTGAAGCTTTCTTT. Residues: CASSQDKGLGWGAEAFF.

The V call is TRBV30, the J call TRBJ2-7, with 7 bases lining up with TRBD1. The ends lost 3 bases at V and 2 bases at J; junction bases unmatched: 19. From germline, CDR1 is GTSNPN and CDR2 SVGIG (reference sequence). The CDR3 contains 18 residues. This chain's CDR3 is CAWSPPEDRRLLPYEQYF. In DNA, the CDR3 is TGTGCCTGGAGCCCGCCCGAGGACAGGAGATTATTGCCCTACGAGCAGTACTTC.

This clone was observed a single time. CDR3 residues: CASSIPRINYNEQFF. The DNA for the CDR3 is TGTGCCAGTAGTATACCACGGATCAACTACAATGAGCAGTTCTTC. V usage is TRBV19 and J usage is TRBJ2-1; no firm D call. Trimming pared 2 bases from V and 3 bases from J, leaving 11 bases between. The germline gives CDR1 LNHDA, CDR2 SQIVND (reference sequence). The CDR3 runs 15 residues.

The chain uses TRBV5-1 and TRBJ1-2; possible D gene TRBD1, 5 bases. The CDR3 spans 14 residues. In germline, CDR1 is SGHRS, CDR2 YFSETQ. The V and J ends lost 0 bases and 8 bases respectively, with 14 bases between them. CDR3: CASSLDEGPDGYTF. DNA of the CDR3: TGCGCCAGCAGCTTGGATGAGGGGCCCGACGGCTACACCTTC.

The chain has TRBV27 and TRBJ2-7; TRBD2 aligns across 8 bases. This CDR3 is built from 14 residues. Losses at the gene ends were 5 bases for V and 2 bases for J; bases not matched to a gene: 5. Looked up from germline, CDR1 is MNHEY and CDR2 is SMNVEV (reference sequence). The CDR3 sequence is CASSTTSAAYEQYF. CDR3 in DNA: TGTGCCAGCAGTACGACTAGCGCCGCCTACGAGCAGTACTTC.

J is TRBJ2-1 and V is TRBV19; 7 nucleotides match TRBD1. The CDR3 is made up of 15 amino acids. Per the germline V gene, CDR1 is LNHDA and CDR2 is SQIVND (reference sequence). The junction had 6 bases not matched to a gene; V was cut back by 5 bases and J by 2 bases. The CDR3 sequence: CASSLSGTAYNEQFF. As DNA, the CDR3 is TGTGCCAGTAGTCTCTCCGGGACAGCCTACAATGAGCAGTTCTTC.

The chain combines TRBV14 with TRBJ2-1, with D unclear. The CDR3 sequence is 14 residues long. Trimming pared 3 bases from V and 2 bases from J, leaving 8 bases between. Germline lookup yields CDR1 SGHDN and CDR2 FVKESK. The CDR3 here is CASSQLEPYNEQFF. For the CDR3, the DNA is TGTGCCAGCAGCCAGTTGGAGCCCTACAATGAGCAGTTCTTC.

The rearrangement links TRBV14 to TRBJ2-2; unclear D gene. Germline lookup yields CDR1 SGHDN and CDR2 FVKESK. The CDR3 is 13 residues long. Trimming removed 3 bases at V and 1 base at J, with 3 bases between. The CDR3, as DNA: TGTGCCAGCAGCCATCAGAACACCGGGGAGCTGTTTTTT. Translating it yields CASSHQNTGELFF.

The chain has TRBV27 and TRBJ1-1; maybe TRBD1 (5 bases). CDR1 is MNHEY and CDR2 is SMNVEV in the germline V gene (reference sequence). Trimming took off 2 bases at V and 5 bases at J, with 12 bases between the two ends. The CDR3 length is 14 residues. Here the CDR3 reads CASSLMGKGTEAFF. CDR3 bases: TGTGCCAGCAGTTTAATGGGGAAGGGGACTGAAGCTTTCTTT.

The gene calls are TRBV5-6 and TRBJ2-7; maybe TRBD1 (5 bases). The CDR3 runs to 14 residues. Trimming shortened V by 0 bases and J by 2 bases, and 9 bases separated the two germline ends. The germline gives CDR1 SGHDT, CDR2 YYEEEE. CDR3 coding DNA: TGTGCCAGCAGCTTGGAACAGGTAACCTACGAGCAGTACTTC. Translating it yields CASSLEQVTYEQYF. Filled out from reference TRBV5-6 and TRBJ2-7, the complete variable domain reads DAGVTQSPTHLIKTRGQQVTLRCSPKSGHDTVSWYQQALGQGPQFIFQYYEEEERQRGNFPDRFSGHQFPNYSSELNVNALLLGDSALYLCASSLEQVTYEQYFGPGTRLTVT.

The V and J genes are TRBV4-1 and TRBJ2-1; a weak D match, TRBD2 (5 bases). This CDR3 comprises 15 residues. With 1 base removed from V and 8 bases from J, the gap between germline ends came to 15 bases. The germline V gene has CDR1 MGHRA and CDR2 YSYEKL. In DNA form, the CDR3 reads TGCGCCAGCAGCCAAGTGGCCCGCTTGGAGGATGAGCAGTTCTTC. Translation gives CASSQVARLEDEQFF.